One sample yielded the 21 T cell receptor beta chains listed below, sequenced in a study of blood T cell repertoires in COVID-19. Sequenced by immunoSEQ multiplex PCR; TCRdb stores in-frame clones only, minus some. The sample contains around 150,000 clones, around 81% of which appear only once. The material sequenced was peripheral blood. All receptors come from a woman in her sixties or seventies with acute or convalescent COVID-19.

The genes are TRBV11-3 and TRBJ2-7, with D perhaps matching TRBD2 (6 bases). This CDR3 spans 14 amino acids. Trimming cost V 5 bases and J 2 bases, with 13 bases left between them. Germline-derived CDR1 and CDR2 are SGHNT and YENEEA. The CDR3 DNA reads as TGTGCCAGCAGCCGAGAGGGGAGGCCCTACGAGCAGTACTTC. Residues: CASSREGRPYEQYF.

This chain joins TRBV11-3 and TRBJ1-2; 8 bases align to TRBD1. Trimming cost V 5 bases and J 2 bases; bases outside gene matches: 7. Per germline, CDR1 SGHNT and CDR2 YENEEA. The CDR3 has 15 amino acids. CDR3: CASSPTGAENYGYTF. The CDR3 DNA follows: TGTGCCAGCAGCCCGACAGGGGCAGAGAACTATGGCTACACCTTC.

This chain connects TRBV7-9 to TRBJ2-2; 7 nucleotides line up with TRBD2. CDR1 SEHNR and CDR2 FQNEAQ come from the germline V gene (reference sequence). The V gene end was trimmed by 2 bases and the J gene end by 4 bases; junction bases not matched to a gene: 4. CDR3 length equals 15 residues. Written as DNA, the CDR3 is TGTGCCAGCAGCTTACGGGAGGAGAGCACCGGGGAGCTGTTTTTT. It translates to CASSLREESTGELFF.

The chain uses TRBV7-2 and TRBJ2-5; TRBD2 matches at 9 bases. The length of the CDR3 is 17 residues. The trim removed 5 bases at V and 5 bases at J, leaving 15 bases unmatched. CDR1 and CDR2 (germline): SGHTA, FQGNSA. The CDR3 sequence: CASSPLPGLAGIETQYF. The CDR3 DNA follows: TGTGCCAGCAGCCCGCTCCCGGGCCTAGCGGGGATTGAGACCCAGTACTTC.

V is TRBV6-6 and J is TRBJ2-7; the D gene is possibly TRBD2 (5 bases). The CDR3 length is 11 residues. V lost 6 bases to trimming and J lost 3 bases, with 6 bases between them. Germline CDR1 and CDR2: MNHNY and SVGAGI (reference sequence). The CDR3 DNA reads TGTGCCAGCAGCGGGAACTACGAGCAGTACTTC. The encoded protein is CASSGNYEQYF.

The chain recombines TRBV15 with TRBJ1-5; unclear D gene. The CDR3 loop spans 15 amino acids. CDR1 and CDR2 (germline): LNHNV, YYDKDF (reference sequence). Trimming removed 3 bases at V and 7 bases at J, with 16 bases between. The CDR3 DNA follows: TGTGCCACCAGCAGGGACCCCCTACCGGGACAGCCCCAGCATTTT. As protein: CATSRDPLPGQPQHF. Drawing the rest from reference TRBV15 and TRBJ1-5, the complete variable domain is DAMVIQNPRYQVTQFGKPVTLSCSQTLNHNVMYWYQQKSSQAPKLLFHYYDKDFNNEADTPDNFQSRRPNTSFCFLDIRSPGLGDTAMYLCATSRDPLPGQPQHFGDGTRLSIL.

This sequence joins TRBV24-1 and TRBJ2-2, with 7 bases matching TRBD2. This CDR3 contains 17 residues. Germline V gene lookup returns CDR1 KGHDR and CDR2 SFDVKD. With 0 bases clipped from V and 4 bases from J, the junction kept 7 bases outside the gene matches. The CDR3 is CATSDLMAGVSTGELFF. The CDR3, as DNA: TGTGCCACCAGTGATTTGATGGCGGGAGTCAGCACCGGGGAGCTGTTTTTT.

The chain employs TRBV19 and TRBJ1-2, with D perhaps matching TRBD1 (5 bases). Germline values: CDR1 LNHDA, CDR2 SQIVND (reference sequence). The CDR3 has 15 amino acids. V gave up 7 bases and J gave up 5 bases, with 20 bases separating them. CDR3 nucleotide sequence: TGTGCCAGTACGGGGGGGGATTGGGGCGCTTATGGCTACACCTTC. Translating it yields CASTGGDWGAYGYTF.

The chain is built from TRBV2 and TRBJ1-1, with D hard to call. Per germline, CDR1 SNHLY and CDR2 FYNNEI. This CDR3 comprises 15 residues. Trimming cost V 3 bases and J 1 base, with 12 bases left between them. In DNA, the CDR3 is TGTGCCAGCAGTGATGGTGTGGGCTCGAACACTGAAGCTTTCTTT. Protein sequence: CASSDGVGSNTEAFF.

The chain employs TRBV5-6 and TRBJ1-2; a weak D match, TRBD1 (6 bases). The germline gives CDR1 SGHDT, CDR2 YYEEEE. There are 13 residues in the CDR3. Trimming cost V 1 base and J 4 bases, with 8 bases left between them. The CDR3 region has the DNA TGTGCCAGCAGCTTGCAGGGGACCTATGGCTACACCTTC. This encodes CASSLQGTYGYTF. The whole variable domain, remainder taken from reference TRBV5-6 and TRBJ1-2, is DAGVTQSPTHLIKTRGQQVTLRCSPKSGHDTVSWYQQALGQGPQFIFQYYEEEERQRGNFPDRFSGHQFPNYSSELNVNALLLGDSALYLCASSLQGTYGYTFGSGTRLTVV.

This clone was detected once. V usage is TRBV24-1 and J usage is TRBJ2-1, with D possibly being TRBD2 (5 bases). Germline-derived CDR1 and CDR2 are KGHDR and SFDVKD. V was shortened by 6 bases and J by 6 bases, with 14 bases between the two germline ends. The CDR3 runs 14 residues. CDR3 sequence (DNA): TGTGCCACCAGTCGAGAGGGCATTGTCAATGAGCAGTTCTTC. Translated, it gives CATSREGIVNEQFF.

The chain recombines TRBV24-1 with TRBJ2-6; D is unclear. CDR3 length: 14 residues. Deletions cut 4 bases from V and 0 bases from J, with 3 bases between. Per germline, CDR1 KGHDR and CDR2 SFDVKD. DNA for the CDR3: TGTGCCACCAGTGACGTCTCTGGGGCCAACGTCCTGACTTTC. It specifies CATSDVSGANVLTF.

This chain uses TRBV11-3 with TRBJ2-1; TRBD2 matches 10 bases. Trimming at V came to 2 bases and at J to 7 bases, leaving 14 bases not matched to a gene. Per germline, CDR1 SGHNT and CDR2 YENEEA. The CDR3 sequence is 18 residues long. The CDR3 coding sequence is TGTGCCAGCAGCTTACCAGAGAGGGTAGCGGGAGGTATAAATGAGCAGTTCTTC. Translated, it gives CASSLPERVAGGINEQFF. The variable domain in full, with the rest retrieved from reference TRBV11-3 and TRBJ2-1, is EAGVVQSPRYKIIEKKQPVAFWCNPISGHNTLYWYLQNLGQGPELLIRYENEEAVDDSQLPKDRFSAERLKGVDSTLKIQPAELGDSAVYLCASSLPERVAGGINEQFFGPGTRLTVL.

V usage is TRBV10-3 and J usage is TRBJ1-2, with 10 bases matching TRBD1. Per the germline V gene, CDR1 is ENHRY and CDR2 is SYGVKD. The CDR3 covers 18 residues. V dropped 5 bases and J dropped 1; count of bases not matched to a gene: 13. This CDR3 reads CAISRQGQGRSINYGYTF. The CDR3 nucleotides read TGTGCCATCAGTCGACAGGGACAGGGGCGCTCCATTAACTATGGCTACACCTTC.

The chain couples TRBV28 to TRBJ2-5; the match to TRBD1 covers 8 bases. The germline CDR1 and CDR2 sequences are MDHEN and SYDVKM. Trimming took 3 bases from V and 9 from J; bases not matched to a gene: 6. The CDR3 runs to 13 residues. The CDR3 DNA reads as TGTGCCAGCAGTTTGACAGGGGTGGTGGCCCAGTACTTC. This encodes CASSLTGVVAQYF.

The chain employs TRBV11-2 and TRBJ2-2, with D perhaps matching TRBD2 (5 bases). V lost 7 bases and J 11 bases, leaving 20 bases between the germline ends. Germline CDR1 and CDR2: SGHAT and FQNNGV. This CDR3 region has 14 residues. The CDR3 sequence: CASTAKRTGVELFF. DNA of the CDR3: TGTGCCAGCACCGCAAAGCGGACCGGGGTAGAGCTGTTTTTT.

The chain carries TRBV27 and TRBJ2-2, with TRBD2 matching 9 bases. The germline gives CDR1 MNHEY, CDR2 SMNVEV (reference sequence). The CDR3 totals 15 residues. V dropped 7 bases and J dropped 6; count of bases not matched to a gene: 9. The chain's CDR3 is CASKGGRADPGELFF. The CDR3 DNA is TGTGCCAGCAAAGGCGGGAGGGCCGATCCCGGGGAGCTGTTTTTT.

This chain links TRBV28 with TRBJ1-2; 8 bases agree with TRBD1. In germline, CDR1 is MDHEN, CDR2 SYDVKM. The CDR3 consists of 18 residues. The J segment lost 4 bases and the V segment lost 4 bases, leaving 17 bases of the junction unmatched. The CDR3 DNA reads TGTGCCAGCAGTTCTCCCGAATTTTCAGGGGGCGGGGGCTATGGCTACACCTTC. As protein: CASSSPEFSGGGGYGYTF.

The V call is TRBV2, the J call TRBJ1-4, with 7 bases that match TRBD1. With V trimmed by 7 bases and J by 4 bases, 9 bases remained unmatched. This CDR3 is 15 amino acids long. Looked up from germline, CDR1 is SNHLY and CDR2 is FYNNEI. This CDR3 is CASTSQGTDNEKLFF. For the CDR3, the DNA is TGTGCCAGCACCTCACAGGGGACAGATAATGAAAAACTGTTTTTT.

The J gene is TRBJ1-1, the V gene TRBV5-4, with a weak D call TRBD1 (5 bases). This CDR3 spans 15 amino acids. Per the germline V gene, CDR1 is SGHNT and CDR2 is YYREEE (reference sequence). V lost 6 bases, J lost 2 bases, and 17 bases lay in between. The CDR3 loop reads CASTSQGRTNTEAFF. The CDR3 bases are TGTGCCAGCACTTCCCAGGGCAGGACCAACACTGAAGCTTTCTTT.

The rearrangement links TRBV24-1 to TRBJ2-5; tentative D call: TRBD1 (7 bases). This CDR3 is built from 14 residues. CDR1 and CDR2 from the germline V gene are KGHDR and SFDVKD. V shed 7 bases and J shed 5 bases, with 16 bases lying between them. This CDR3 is CATRQTGEAETQYF. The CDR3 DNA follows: TGTGCCACCAGACAAACAGGGGAGGCGGAGACCCAGTACTTC.